This TCR beta chain was observed in a study of T-cell reconstitution after alpha-beta-depleted transplantation in children. Regarding the study as a whole: Surviving recipient T cells and thymic progenitors produced the high day-60 TCRbeta diversity seen in some patients. The main origin of T-cell counts and diversity one year after transplant was newly produced T cells. Approximately two months post-transplant, alpha-beta T cells reportedly originated from several hundred expanded graft clones.

This clonotype was recorded at least ten times. As yet, its antigen is unknown. V dropped 1 base and J dropped 7; count of bases not matched to a gene: 5. This CDR3 is built from 14 residues. The germline V gene has CDR1 SGDLS and CDR2 YYNGEE. The authors prepared the TCRbeta library with unique molecular identifiers. Using its own MiXCR run on the PCR reads, TCRdb lists one record per CDR3 protein. Of fewer than 500,000 distinct CDR3 sequences in the sample, roughly two fifths were seen once. Sample: PBMCs, taken before TCRalphabeta/CD19-depleted stem cell transplant. The TCR sequence derives from a girl between 2 and 10 years old with aplastic anemia, due to receive a stem cell transplant. The genes are TRBV9 and TRBJ2-7; 10 bases agree with TRBD2. Written as DNA, the CDR3 is TGTGCCAGCAGCGTAAGGACTAGCGGTGCGGAGCAGTACTTC. Translated: CASSVRTSGAEQYF.